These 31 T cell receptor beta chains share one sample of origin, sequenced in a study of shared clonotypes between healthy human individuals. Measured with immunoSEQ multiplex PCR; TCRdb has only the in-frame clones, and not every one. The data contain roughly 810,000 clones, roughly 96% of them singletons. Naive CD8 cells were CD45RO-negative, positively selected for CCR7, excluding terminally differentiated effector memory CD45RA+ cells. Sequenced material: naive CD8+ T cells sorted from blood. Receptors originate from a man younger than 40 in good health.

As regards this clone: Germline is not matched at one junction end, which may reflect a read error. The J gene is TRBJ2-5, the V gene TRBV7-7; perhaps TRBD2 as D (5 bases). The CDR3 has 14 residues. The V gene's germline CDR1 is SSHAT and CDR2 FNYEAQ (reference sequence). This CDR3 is CASSLSGGKETQYF. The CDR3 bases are TGTGCTAGCAGCTTAAGCGGCGGTAAAGAGACCCAGTACTTC.

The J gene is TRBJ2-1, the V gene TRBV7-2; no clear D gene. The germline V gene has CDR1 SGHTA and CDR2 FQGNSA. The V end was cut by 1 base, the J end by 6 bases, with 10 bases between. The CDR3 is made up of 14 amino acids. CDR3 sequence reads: CASSLGLVGNEQFF. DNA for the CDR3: TGTGCCAGCAGCTTAGGGCTAGTTGGCAATGAGCAGTTCTTC.

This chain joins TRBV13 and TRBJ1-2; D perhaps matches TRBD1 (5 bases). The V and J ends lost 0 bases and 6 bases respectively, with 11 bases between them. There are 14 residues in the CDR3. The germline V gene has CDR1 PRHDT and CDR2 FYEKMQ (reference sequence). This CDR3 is CASSLGLGVDGYTF. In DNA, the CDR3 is TGTGCCAGCAGCTTAGGCCTGGGGGTTGATGGCTACACCTTC.

The CDR3 sequence is CASSVGTPSWNEQFF. DNA of the CDR3: TGTGCCAGCAGCGTCGGCACACCAAGTTGGAATGAGCAGTTCTTC. V gene TRBV25-1 combines with J gene TRBJ2-1; D is uncertain. This CDR3 has 15 amino acids. Germline V CDR1 and CDR2: MGHDK, SYGVNS. V lost 6 bases, J lost 7 bases, and 19 bases lay in between.

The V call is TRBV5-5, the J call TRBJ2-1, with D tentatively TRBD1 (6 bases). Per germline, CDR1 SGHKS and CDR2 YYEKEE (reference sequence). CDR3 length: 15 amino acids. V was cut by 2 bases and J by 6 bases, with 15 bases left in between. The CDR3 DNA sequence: TGTGCCAGCAGCTTCTTCCTAGGGGGTGGCAATGAGCAGTTCTTC. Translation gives CASSFFLGGGNEQFF.

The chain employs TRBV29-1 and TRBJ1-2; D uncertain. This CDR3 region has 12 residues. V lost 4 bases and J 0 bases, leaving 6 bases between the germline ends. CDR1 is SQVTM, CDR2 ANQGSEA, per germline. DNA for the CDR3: TGCAGCGTTGTGGTCACTAACTATGGCTACACCTTC. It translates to CSVVVTNYGYTF.

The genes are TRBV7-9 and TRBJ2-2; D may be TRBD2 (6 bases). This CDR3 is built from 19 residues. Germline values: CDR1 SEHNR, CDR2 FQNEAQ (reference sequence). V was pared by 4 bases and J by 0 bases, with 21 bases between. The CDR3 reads CASSSLRVSGKSNTGELFF. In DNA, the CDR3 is TGTGCCAGCAGCTCACTCCGGGTTAGCGGAAAATCGAACACCGGGGAGCTGTTTTTT.

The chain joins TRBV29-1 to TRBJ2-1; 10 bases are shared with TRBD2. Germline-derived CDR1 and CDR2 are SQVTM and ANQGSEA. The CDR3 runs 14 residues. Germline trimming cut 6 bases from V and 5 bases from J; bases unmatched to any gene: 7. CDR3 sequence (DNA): TGCAGCGTGGACGGACTAGCGGTAGACAATGAGCAGTTCTTC. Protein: CSVDGLAVDNEQFF.

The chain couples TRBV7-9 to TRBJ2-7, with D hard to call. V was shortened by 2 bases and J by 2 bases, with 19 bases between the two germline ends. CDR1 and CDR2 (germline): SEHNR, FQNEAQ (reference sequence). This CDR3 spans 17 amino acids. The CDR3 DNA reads TGTGCCAGCAGCTTACTTGTGGCAACCTCGCCCGCCTACGAGCAGTACTTC. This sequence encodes CASSLLVATSPAYEQYF.

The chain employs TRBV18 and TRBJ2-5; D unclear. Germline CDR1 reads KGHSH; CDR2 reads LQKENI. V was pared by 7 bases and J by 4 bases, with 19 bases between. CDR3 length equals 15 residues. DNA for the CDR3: TGTGCCAGCTACAATCCCCGGGTTTCGGTAGAGACCCAGTACTTC. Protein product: CASYNPRVSVETQYF.

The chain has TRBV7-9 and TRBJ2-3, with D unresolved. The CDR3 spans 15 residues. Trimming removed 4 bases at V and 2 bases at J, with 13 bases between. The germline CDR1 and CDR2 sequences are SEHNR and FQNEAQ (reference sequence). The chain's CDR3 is CASSSRMGTTDTQYF. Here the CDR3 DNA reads TGTGCCAGCAGCTCCCGGATGGGAACCACAGATACGCAGTATTTT.

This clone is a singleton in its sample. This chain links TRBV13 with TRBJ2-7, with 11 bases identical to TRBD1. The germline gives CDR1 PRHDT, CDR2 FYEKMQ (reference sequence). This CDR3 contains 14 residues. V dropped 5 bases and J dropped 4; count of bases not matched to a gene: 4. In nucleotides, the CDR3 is TGTGCCAGCAGCCGCGGACAGGGGGCTTACGAGCAGTACTTC. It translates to CASSRGQGAYEQYF.

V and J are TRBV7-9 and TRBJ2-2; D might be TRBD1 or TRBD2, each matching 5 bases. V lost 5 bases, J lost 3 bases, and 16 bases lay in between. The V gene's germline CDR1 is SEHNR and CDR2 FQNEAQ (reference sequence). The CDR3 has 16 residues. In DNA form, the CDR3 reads TGTGCCAGCAGCCTTCCGTCTCGGGGACACACCGGGGAGCTGTTTTTT. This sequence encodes CASSLPSRGHTGELFF.

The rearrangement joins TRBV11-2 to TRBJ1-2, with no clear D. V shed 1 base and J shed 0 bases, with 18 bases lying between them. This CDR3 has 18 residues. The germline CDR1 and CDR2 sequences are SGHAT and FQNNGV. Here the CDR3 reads CASSLGLSTELPNYGYTF. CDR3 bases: TGTGCCAGCAGCTTAGGTTTATCCACCGAATTACCTAACTATGGCTACACCTTC.

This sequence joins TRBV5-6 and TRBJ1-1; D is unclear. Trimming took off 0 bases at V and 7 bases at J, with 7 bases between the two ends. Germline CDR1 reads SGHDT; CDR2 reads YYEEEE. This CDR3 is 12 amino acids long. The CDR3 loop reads CASSLVGIEAFF. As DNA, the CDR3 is TGTGCCAGCAGCTTGGTAGGGATTGAAGCTTTCTTT.

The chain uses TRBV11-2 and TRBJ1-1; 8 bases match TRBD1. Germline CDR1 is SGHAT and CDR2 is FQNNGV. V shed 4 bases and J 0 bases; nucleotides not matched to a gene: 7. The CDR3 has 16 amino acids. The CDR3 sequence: CASSSGQGKMNTEAFF. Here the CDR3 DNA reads TGTGCCAGCAGCTCAGGACAGGGAAAAATGAACACTGAAGCTTTCTTT.

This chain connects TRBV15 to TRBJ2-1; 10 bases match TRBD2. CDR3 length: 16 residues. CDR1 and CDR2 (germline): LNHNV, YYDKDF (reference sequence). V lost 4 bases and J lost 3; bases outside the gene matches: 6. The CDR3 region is CATSTMTSGYYNEQFF. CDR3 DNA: TGTGCCACCAGCACTATGACTAGCGGGTACTACAATGAGCAGTTCTTC.

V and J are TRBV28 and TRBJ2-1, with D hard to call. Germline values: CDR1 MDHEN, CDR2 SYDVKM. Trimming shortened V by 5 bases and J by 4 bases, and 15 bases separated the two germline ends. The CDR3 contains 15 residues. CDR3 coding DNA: TGTGCCAGCAGTCCCATAAGGGCTGCGTACAATGAGCAGTTCTTC. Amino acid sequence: CASSPIRAAYNEQFF.

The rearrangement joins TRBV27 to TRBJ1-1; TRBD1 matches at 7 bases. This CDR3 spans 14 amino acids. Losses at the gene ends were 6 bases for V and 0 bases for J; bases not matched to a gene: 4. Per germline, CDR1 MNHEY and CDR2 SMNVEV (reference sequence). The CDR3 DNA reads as TGTGCCAGCAGCAGGGGGACAGTGAACACTGAAGCTTTCTTT. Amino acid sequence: CASSRGTVNTEAFF.

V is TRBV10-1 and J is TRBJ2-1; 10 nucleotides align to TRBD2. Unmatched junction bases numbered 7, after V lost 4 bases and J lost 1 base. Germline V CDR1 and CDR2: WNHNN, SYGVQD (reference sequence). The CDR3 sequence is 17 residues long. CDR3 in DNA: TGCGCCAGCAGTGGCTGGACTAGCGGCCGGTCCTACAATGAGCAGTTCTTC. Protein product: CASSGWTSGRSYNEQFF.

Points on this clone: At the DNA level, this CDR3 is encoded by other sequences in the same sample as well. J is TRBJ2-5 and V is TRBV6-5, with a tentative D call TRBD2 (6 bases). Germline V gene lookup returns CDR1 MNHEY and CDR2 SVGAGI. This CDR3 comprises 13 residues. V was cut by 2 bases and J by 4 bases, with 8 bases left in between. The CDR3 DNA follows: TGTGCCAGCAGTTACCTGGGAGGAGAGACCCAGTACTTC. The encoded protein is CASSYLGGETQYF.

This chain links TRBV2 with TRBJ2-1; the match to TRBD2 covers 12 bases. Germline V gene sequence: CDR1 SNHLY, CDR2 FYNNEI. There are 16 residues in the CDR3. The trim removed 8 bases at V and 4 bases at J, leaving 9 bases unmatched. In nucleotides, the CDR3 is TGTGCCAGCCCTGTGGGGACTAGCGGGCTTTACAATGAGCAGTTCTTC. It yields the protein CASPVGTSGLYNEQFF.

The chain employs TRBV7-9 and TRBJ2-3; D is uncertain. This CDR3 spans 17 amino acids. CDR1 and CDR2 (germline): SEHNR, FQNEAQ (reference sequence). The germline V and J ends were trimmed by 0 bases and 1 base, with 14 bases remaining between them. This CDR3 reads CASSLALDRPGTDTQYF. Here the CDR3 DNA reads TGTGCCAGCAGCTTAGCTTTGGACCGTCCAGGCACAGATACGCAGTATTTT.

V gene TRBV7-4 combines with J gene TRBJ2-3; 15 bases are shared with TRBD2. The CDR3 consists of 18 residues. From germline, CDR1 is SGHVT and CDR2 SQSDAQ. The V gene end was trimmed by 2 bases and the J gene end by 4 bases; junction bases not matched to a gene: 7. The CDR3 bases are TGTGCCAGCAGCTTAACCCCTCGGACTAGCGGGAGGGCAGATACGCAGTATTTT. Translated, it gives CASSLTPRTSGRADTQYF.

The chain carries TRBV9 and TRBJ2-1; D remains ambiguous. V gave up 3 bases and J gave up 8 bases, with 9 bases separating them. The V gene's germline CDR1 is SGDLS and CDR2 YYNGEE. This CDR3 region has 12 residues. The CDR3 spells CASSGKGYEQFF. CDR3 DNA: TGTGCCAGCAGCGGAAAGGGTTATGAGCAGTTCTTC.

The CDR3: CASSPEGADTQYF. The DNA for the CDR3 is TGTGCCAGCAGCCCAGAGGGGGCAGATACGCAGTATTTT. The chain is built from TRBV7-9 and TRBJ2-3; the D gene is possibly TRBD1 (6 bases). Germline assignment: CDR1 SEHNR and CDR2 FQNEAQ (reference sequence). V lost 5 bases to trimming and J lost 4 bases, with 10 bases between them. The CDR3 has 13 amino acids.

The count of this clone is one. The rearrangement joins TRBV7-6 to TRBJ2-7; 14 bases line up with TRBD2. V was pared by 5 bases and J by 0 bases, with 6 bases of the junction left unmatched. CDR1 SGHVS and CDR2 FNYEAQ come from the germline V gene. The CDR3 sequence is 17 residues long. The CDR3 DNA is TGTGCCAGCAGCCCGGGACTAGCGGGGGAAAGCTCCTACGAGCAGTACTTC. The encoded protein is CASSPGLAGESSYEQYF.

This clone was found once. DNA for the CDR3: TGTGCCAGCAGCGTAGACGGCGCAGGGCATCAGCCCCAGCATTTT. Protein: CASSVDGAGHQPQHF. The chain has TRBV9 and TRBJ1-5, with a tentative D call TRBD1 (5 bases). Germline CDR1 SGDLS, CDR2 YYNGEE. The CDR3 spans 15 residues. V gave up 0 bases and J gave up 5 bases, with 12 bases separating them.

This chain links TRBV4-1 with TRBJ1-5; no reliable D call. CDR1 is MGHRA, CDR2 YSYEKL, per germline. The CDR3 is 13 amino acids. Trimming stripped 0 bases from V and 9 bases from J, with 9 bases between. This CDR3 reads CASSQESYGPQHF. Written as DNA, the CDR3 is TGCGCCAGCAGCCAAGAATCGTACGGGCCCCAGCATTTT.

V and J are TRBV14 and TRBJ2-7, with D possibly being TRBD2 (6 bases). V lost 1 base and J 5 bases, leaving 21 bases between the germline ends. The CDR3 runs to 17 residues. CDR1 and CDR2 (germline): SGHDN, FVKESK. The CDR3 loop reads CASSQGRASGWFDEQYF. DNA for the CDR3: TGTGCCAGCAGCCAAGGTAGGGCAAGCGGGTGGTTCGACGAGCAGTACTTC.

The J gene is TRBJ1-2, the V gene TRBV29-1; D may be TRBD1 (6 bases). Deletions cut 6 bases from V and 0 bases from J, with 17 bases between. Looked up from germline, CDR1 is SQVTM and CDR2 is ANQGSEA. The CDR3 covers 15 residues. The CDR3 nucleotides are TGCAGCGTGGAGGGTGCTGGACAGACTAACTATGGCTACACCTTC. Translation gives CSVEGAGQTNYGYTF.